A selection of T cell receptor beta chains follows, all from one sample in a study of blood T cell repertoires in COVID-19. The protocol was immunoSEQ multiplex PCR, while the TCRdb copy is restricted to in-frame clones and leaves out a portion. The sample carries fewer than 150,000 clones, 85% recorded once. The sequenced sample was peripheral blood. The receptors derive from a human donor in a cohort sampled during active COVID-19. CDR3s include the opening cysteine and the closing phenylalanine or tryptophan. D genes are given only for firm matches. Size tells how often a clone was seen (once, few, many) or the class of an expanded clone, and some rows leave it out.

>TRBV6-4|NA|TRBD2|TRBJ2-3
CASSKAGGSTDTQYF
TGTGCCAGCAGCAAAGCGGGGGGGAGCACAGATACGCAGTATTTT
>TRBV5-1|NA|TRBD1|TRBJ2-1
CASSLKRGTGNNEQFF
TGCGCCAGCAGCTTGAAACGAGGGACAGGGAACAATGAGCAGTTCTTC
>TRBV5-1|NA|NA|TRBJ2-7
CASSLLGDLNEQYF
TGCGCCAGCAGCTTGCTTGGAGATCTAAACGAGCAGTACTTC
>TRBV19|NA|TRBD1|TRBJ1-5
CASSRTGQGATRWSQPQHF
TGTGCCAGTAGTAGAACGGGACAGGGGGCGACACGGTGGAGTCAGCCCCAGCATTTT
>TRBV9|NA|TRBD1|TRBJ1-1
CASSDRTGSITEAFF
TGTGCCAGCAGCGATAGGACAGGGTCTATTACTGAAGCTTTCTTT
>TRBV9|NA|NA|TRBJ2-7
CASSAGRSSEAYEQYF
TGTGCCAGCAGCGCGGGAAGGTCTAGCGAAGCCTACGAGCAGTACTTC
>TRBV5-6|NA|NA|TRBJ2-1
CASSLAASYNEQFF
TGTGCCAGCAGCTTGGCTGCCAGCTACAATGAGCAGTTCTTC
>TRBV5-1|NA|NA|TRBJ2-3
CASSSITDTQYF
TGCGCCAGCAGCTCTATCACAGATACGCAGTATTTT
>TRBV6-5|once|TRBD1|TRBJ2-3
CASRQGSTDTQYF
TGTGCCAGTAGACAGGGAAGCACAGATACGCAGTATTTT
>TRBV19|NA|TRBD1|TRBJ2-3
CASSLTGLLKSTDTQYF
TGTGCCAGTAGTTTGACAGGGTTGTTGAAAAGCACAGATACGCAGTATTTT